Listed below are T cell receptor beta chains from one sample, sequenced in a study of T cell responses to AZD1222 COVID-19 vaccine. Profiled with immunoSEQ multiplex PCR; TCRdb holds only in-frame clones, not every one. The profile covers 110,000 to 150,000 clones, with approximately 91% appearing a single time and less than 2% taken by the ten largest. The sequencing here drew on peripheral blood, taken 28 days after the second AZD1222 dose. These receptors all stem from an adult who received the AZD1222 COVID-19 vaccine. Each CDR3 is given with its conserved first and last residue. The order of the fields is D gene, clone size, V gene, J gene, CDR3 length, CDR3 protein, CDR3 DNA. A D gene is named only where the DNA matches it firmly. Only some rows state a clone size, as once, few, many or a class for expanded clones.

d_call: TRBD2
clone_size: .
v_call: TRBV10-2
j_call: TRBJ2-1
cdr3_length: 15
cdr3_aa: CASSESVAGHNEQFF
cdr3_nt: TGCGCCAGCAGTGAGTCGGTAGCGGGGCACAATGAGCAGTTCTTC

d_call: .
clone_size: once
v_call: TRBV3-1/TRBV3-2
j_call: TRBJ1-6
cdr3_length: 16
cdr3_aa: CASSLQMSSYNSPLHF
cdr3_nt: TGTGCCAGCAGCCTTCAAATGAGCTCCTATAATTCACCCCTCCACTTT

d_call: .
clone_size: .
v_call: TRBV25-1
j_call: TRBJ2-7
cdr3_length: 15
cdr3_aa: CASSDRPPGSYEQYF
cdr3_nt: TGTGCCAGCAGTGACCGTCCCCCGGGGTCCTACGAGCAGTACTTC

d_call: .
clone_size: .
v_call: TRBV20-1
j_call: TRBJ2-7
cdr3_length: 11
cdr3_aa: CSALRVYEQYF
cdr3_nt: TGCAGTGCTCTAAGGGTCTACGAGCAGTACTTC

d_call: .
clone_size: .
v_call: TRBV12-3/TRBV12-4
j_call: TRBJ1-2
cdr3_length: 11
cdr3_aa: CASSFVRGYTF
cdr3_nt: TGTGCCAGCAGTTTTGTCAGGGGCTACACCTTC

d_call: .
clone_size: .
v_call: TRBV7-9
j_call: TRBJ2-1
cdr3_length: 15
cdr3_aa: CASSRAGTTYNEQFF
cdr3_nt: TGTGCCAGCAGCCGTGCCGGGACCACCTACAATGAGCAGTTCTTC

d_call: .
clone_size: .
v_call: TRBV2
j_call: TRBJ1-1
cdr3_length: 11
cdr3_aa: CASSRGTEAFF
cdr3_nt: TGTGCCAGCTCTCGGGGAACTGAAGCTTTCTTT

d_call: TRBD1
clone_size: .
v_call: TRBV3-1/TRBV3-2
j_call: TRBJ1-5
cdr3_length: 17
cdr3_aa: CASSPGPGQGVNQPQHF
cdr3_nt: TGTGCCAGCAGCCCCGGCCCCGGACAGGGCGTCAATCAGCCCCAGCATTTT

d_call: .
clone_size: .
v_call: TRBV18
j_call: TRBJ1-2
cdr3_length: 12
cdr3_aa: CASSQVSDGYTF
cdr3_nt: TGTGCCAGCTCACAGGTCAGCGATGGCTACACCTTC

d_call: .
clone_size: .
v_call: TRBV4-1
j_call: TRBJ1-5
cdr3_length: 17
cdr3_aa: CASSQEGRAYSNQPQHF
cdr3_nt: TGCGCCAGCAGCCAAGAAGGCCGGGCCTATAGCAATCAGCCCCAGCATTTT

d_call: TRBD2
clone_size: .
v_call: TRBV27
j_call: TRBJ2-1
cdr3_length: 17
cdr3_aa: CASSPTRLASSYNEQFF
cdr3_nt: TGTGCCAGCAGTCCCACCAGACTAGCGAGCTCCTACAATGAGCAGTTCTTC

d_call: TRBD2
clone_size: once
v_call: TRBV6-6
j_call: TRBJ2-3
cdr3_length: 16
cdr3_aa: CASSPNSGRAIDTQYF
cdr3_nt: TGTGCCAGCAGCCCGAACAGCGGGAGGGCCATAGATACGCAGTATTTT

d_call: .
clone_size: .
v_call: TRBV3-1/TRBV3-2
j_call: TRBJ2-2
cdr3_length: 19
cdr3_aa: CASSQDKGRQGDYTGELFF
cdr3_nt: TGTGCCAGCAGCCAAGATAAAGGGAGGCAGGGGGATTACACCGGGGAGCTGTTTTTT

d_call: .
clone_size: .
v_call: TRBV5-6
j_call: TRBJ2-5
cdr3_length: 14
cdr3_aa: CASSFSGTIETQYF
cdr3_nt: TGTGCCAGCAGCTTTTCCGGGACAATCGAGACCCAGTACTTC

d_call: .
clone_size: .
v_call: TRBV6-5
j_call: TRBJ1-1
cdr3_length: 14
cdr3_aa: CASRMQGATREAFF
cdr3_nt: TGTGCCAGCCGAATGCAAGGGGCGACACGAGAAGCTTTCTTT